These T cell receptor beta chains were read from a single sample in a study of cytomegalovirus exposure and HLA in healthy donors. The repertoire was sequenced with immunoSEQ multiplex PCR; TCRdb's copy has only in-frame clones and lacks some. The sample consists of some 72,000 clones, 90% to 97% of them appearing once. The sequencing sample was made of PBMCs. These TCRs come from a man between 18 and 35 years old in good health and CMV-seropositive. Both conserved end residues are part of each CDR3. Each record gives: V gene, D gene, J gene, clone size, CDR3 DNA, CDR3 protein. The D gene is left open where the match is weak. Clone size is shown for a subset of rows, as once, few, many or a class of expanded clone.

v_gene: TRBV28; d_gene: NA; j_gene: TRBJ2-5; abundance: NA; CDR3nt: TGTGCCAGCAGCCCACCCAAGGTGGAGTGGGAGACCCAGTACTTC; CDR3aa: CASSPPKVEWETQYF
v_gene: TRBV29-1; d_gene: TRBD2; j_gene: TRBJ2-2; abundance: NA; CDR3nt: TGCAGCGTCAACGGGACTACCGACACCGGGGAGCTGTTTTTT; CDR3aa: CSVNGTTDTGELFF
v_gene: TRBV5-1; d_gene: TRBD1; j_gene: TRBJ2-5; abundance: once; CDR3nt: TGCGCCAGCAGTCCGGACAGGGACGGGACCCAGTACTTC; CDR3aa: CASSPDRDGTQYF
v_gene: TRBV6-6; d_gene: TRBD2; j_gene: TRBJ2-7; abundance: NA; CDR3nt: TGTGCCAGCAGTTACTCCGGGACTAGCGGGGTCGAGCAGTACTTC; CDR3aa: CASSYSGTSGVEQYF
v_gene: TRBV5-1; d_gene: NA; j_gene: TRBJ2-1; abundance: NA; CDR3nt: TGCGCCAGCACTCTAGAACCTCGTTTCTTCTCATACAATGAGCAGTTCTTC; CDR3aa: CASTLEPRFFSYNEQFF
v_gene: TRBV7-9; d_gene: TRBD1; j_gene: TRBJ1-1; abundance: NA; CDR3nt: TGTGCCAGCAGCTTATATGACAGGGGAAGTGCGGCTTTCTTT; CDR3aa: CASSLYDRGSAAFF
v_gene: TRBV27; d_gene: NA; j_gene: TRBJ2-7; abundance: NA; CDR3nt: TGTGCCAGCAGTTTATTTAGCTCCTACGAGCAGTACTTC; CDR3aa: CASSLFSSYEQYF
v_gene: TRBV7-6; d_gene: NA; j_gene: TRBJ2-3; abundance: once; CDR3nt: TGTGCCAGCAGCCCTGGGCGATTGACCACAGATACGCAGTATTTT; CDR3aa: CASSPGRLTTDTQYF
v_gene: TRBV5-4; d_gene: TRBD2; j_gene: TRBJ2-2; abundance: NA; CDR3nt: TGTGCCAGCAGCCCGGGACTAGCGGGAGGGAACACCGGGGAGCTGTTTTTT; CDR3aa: CASSPGLAGGNTGELFF
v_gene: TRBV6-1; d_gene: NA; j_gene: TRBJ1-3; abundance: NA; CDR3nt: TGTGCCAGCCTGTTCCAGTCCGACTCTGGAAACACCATATATTTT; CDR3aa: CASLFQSDSGNTIYF
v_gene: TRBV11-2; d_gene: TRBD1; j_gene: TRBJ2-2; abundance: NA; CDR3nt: TGTGCCAGCAGCCCGGACAGGCTGAACACCGGGGAGCTGTTTTTT; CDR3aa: CASSPDRLNTGELFF
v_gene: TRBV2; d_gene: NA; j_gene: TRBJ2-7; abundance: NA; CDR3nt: TGTGCCAGCAGTGCTGAGTCCGAGGGCGAGCAGTACTTC; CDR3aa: CASSAESEGEQYF
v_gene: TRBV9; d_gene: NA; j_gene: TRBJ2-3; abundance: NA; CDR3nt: TGTGCCAGCAGCGTAGCTACGGACCAGGGGACGCAGTATTTT; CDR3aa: CASSVATDQGTQYF
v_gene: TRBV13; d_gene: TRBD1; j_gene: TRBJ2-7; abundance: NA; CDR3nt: TGTGCCAGCAGCTTAAAAGGGGACAGGGGGTGGTACGAGCAGTACTTC; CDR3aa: CASSLKGDRGWYEQYF
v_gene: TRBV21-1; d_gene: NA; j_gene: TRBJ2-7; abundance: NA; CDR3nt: TGTGCCAGCAGCAAAGAGGGACTAGTGAACTACGAGCAGTACTTC; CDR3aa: CASSKEGLVNYEQYF